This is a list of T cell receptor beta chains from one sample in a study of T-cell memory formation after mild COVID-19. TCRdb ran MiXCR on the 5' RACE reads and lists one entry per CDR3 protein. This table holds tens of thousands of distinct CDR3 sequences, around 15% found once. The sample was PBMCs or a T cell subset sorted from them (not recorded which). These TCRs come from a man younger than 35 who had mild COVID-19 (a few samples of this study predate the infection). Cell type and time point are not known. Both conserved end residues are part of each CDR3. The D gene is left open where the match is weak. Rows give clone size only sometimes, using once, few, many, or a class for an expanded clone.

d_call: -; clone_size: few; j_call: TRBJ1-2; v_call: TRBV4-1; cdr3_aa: CASRDRTGLYYGYTF; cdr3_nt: TGCGCCAGCAGAGACCGAACAGGGCTCTACTATGGCTACACCTTC
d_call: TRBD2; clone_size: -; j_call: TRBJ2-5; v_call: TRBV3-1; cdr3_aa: CASSQGTSGGHQETQYF; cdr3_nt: TGTGCCAGCAGCCAAGGGACTAGCGGGGGACACCAAGAGACCCAGTACTTC
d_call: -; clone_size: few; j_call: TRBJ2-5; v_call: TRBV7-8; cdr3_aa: CASTQGRRQQETQYF; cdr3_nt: TGTGCCAGCACCCAGGGGCGGCGGCAACAAGAGACCCAGTACTTC
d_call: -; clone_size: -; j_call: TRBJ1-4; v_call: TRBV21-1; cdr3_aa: CASSKRSSSEKLFF; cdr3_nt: TGTGCCAGCAGCAAAAGGTCCTCTAGTGAAAAACTGTTTTTT
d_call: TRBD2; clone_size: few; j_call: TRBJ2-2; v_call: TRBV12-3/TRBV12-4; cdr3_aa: CASTTTPGLAGGHTGELFF; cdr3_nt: TGTGCCAGCACCACTACGCCGGGACTAGCGGGGGGGCACACCGGGGAGCTGTTTTTT
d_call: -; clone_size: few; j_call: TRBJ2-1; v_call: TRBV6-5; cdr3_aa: CASSRTSYNEQFF; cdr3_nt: TGTGCCAGCAGCCGTACCTCCTACAATGAGCAGTTCTTC
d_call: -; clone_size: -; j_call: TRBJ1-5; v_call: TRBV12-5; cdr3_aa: CASGLGMTPQHF; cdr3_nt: TGTGCTAGTGGGTTGGGGATGACGCCCCAGCATTTT
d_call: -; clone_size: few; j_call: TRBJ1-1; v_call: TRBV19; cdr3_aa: CASTIVREDTEAFF; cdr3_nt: TGTGCCAGTACCATTGTCAGGGAGGACACTGAAGCTTTCTTT
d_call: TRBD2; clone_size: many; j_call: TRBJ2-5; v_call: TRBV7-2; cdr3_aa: CASSLLAGGRETQYF; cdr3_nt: TGTGCCAGCAGTTTACTAGCGGGGGGGCGGGAGACCCAGTACTTC
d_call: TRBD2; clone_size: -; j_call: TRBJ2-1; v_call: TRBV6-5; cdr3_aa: CASSYLGSGGVDEQFF; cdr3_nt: TGTGCCAGCAGTTACTTAGGGAGCGGGGGGGTTGATGAGCAGTTCTTC
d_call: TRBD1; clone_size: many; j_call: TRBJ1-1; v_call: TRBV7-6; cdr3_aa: CASSSTGVTEAFF; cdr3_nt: TGTGCCAGCAGCTCGACAGGGGTCACTGAAGCTTTCTTT
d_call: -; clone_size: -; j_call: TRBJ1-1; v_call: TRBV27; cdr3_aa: CASSLSGANTEAFF; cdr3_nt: TGTGCCAGCAGTCTTTCAGGGGCGAACACTGAAGCTTTCTTT
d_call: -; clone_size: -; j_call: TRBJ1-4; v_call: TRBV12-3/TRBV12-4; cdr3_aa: CASSLALTEKLFF; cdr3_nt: TGTGCCAGCAGTTTGGCCCTCACGGAAAAACTGTTTTTT
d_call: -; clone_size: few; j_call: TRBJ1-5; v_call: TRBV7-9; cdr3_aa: CASSLAPGGQPQHF; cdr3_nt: TGTGCCAGCAGCTTAGCCCCCGGGGGTCAGCCCCAGCATTTT
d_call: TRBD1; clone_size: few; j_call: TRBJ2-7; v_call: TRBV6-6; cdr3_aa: CASSYFPDRDEQYF; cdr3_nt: TGTGCCAGCAGTTACTTTCCCGACAGGGACGAGCAGTACTTC
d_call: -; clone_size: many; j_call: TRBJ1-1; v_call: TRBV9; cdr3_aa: CASSPPRSPEAFF; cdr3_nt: TGTGCCAGCAGCCCCCCGAGGAGTCCTGAAGCTTTCTTT
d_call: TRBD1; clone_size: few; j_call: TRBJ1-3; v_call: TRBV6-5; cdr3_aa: CASSFEGAPRNTIYF; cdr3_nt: TGTGCCAGCAGTTTTGAGGGGGCGCCGAGAAACACCATATATTTT
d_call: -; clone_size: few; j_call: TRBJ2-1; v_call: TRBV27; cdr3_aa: CASSFSPYNEQFF; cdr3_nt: TGTGCCAGCAGTTTTTCTCCCTACAATGAGCAGTTCTTC